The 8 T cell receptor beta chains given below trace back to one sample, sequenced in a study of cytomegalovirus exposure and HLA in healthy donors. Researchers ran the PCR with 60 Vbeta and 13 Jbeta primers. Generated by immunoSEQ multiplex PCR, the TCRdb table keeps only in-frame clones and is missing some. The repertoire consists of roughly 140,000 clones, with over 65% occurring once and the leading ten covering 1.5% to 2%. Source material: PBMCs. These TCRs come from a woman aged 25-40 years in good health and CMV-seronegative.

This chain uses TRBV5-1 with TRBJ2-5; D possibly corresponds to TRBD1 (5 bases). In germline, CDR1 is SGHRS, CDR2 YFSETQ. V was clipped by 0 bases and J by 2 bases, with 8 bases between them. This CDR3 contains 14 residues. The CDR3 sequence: CASSLEDSQETQYF. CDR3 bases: TGCGCCAGCAGCTTGGAAGACAGTCAAGAGACCCAGTACTTC.

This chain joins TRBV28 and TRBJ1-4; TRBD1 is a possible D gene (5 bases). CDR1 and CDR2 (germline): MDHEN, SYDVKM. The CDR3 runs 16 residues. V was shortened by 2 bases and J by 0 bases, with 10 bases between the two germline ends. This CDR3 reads CASSLRGGATNEKLFF. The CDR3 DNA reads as TGTGCCAGCAGTTTACGGGGGGGTGCAACTAATGAAAAACTGTTTTTT.

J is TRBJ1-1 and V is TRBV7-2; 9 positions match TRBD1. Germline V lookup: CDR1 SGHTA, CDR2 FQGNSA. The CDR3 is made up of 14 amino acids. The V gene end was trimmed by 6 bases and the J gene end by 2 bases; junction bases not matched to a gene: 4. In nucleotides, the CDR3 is TGTGCCAGCAGACCGACAGGGGGTAACACTGAAGCTTTCTTT. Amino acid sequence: CASRPTGGNTEAFF.

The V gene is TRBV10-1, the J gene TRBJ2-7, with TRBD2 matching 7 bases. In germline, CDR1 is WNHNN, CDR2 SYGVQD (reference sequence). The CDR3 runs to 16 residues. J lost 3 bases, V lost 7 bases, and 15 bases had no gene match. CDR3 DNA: TGCGCCAGCATTCTCCTTGCCTCGGGGGGTAGCTACGAGCAGTACGTC. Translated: CASILLASGGSYEQYV.

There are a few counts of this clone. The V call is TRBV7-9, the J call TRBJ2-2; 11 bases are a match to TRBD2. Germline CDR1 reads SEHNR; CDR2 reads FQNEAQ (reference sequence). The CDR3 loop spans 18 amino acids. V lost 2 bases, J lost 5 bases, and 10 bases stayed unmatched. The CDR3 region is CASSLISGLAGVTGELFF. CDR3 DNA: TGTGCCAGCAGCTTAATATCAGGACTAGCGGGTGTAACCGGGGAGCTGTTTTTT.

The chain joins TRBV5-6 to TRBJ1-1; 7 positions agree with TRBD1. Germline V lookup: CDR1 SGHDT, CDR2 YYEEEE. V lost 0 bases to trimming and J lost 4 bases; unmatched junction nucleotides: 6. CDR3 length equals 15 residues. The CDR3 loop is CASSLGQGGFTEAFF. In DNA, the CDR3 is TGTGCCAGCAGCTTGGGGCAGGGGGGTTTCACTGAAGCTTTCTTT. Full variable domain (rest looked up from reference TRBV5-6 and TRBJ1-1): DAGVTQSPTHLIKTRGQQVTLRCSPKSGHDTVSWYQQALGQGPQFIFQYYEEEERQRGNFPDRFSGHQFPNYSSELNVNALLLGDSALYLCASSLGQGGFTEAFFGQGTRLTVV.

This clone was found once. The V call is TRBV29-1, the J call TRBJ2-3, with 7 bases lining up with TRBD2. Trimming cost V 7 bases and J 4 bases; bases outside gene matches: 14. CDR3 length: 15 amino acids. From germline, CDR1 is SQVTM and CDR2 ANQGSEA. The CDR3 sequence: CSALRGGRGPDTQYF. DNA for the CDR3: TGCAGCGCCTTAAGGGGCGGGAGAGGTCCAGATACGCAGTATTTT.

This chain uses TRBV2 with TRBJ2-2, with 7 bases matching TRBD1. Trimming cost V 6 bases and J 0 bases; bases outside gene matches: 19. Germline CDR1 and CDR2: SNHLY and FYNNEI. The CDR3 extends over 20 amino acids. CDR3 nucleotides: TGTGCCAGCAGAACCAGGGACAGAGCTAATTACCTACCGAACACCGGGGAGCTGTTTTTT. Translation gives CASRTRDRANYLPNTGELFF.